This T cell receptor beta chain was recovered during a study of shared clonotypes between healthy human individuals. Study results and limitations: Only blood was sampled; tissue repertoires likely differ. Estimated richness was generally greater in naive than memory subsets.

The CDR3 runs 15 residues. V lost 0 bases to trimming and J lost 0 bases, with 7 bases between them. The germline V gene has CDR1 SGHRS and CDR2 YFSETQ. To note about this clone: What it binds is not known. Other DNA sequences from this sample encode an identical CDR3 as well.

The assay was run at deep level. Clones were read by immunoSEQ multiplex PCR, and TCRdb kept only the in-frame ones, dropping some. The table shows nearly 1,000,000 clones, with over 60% occurring only once. Source material: memory CD4+ T cells sorted from blood. Documented subset: CD45RA-negative fraction. This receptor was identified in a man aged 18 to 35 in good health. The genes are TRBV5-1 and TRBJ1-3; D is perhaps TRBD1 (5 bases). The CDR3, as DNA: TGCGCCAGCAGCTTGGATGGGGCCTCTGGAAACACCATATATTTT. This translates into CASSLDGASGNTIYF.